The clone carrying this TCR beta chain occurred a few times. The antigen is unknown. CDR1 and CDR2 from the germline V gene are SGDLS and YYNGEE. V was shortened by 1 base and J by 7 bases, with 15 bases between the two germline ends. The CDR3 spans 15 residues. Regarding donors, all were healthy bone marrow donors. The PCR had 60 Vbeta and 13 Jbeta primers. Method: immunoSEQ multiplex PCR; TCRdb's copy keeps in-frame clones and lacks some. This sample has about 140,000 clones, with around four fifths found just once. This entry belongs to a study of cytomegalovirus exposure and HLA in healthy donors. Study-wide context: The 120 million or so unique TCR beta sequences, from about 180 million T cells, were found by an earlier analysis. Study outcomes and limitations: Reportedly, a later analysis found an Asian-associated ancestry cluster had fewer N-insertions than the approximately 640-donor mean. A likely sequencing artifact accounted for one observed cluster of highly shared sequence variants.

Material for sequencing was PBMCs. The origin of this receptor is a man aged 25-40 years in good health. This chain connects TRBV9 to TRBJ2-1, with a tentative D call TRBD1 (6 bases). CDR3 in amino acids: CASSVQGQRSNEQFF. CDR3 DNA sequence: TGTGCCAGCAGCGTACAAGGACAGAGATCAAATGAGCAGTTCTTC.